Below, 11 T cell receptor beta chains from the same sample are listed, as sequenced in a study of shared clonotypes between healthy human individuals. The assay was immunoSEQ multiplex PCR, and TCRdb's table has in-frame clones only and misses some. The sample has 1.5 million to 2.5 million clones, roughly 95% seen once. CD45RO negativity and positive selection for CCR7 defined naive CD8 cells, a population that excluded terminally differentiated effector memory CD45RA+ cells. Sequencing was done on a sample of naive CD8+ T cells sorted from blood. The receptors originated from a man aged 18-30 years in good health.

J is TRBJ2-7 and V is TRBV4-3; unclear D gene. Per germline, CDR1 LGHNA and CDR2 YSLEER. The ends were cut back, 1 base at V and 2 bases at J, with 12 bases in the middle. The CDR3 totals 15 residues. The CDR3 nucleotides read TGCGCCAGCAGCCAAGGTGTGGCAGTCACCTACGAGCAGTACTTC. It encodes CASSQGVAVTYEQYF.

This sequence joins TRBV28 and TRBJ1-2; D might be TRBD1 (5 bases). V was cut by 5 bases and J by 2 bases, with 18 bases left in between. Germline lookup yields CDR1 MDHEN and CDR2 SYDVKM. This CDR3 is 16 amino acids long. The CDR3 DNA sequence: TGTGCCAGCAGTCCCACGGGACCCCGGGGGAACTATGGCTACACCTTC. Translating gives CASSPTGPRGNYGYTF.

Note on this clone: The same CDR3 is also encoded by other DNA sequences in this sample. J is TRBJ2-7 and V is TRBV28, with 8 bases lining up with TRBD1. V dropped 4 bases and J dropped 5; count of bases not matched to a gene: 7. The length of the CDR3 is 14 residues. Germline-derived CDR1 and CDR2 are MDHEN and SYDVKM. The CDR3 coding sequence is TGTGCCAGCAGTTCCCCCGGGACAGGTGACGAGCAGTACTTC. Its protein product is CASSSPGTGDEQYF. Variable domain in full (rest from reference TRBV28 and TRBJ2-7): DVKVTQSSRYLVKRTGEKVFLECVQDMDHENMFWYRQDPGLGLRLIYFSYDVKMKEKGDIPEGYSVSREKKERFSLILESASTNQTSMYLCASSSPGTGDEQYFGPGTRLTVT.

Only one count was recorded for this clone. The chain combines TRBV20-1 with TRBJ1-1; D is uncertain. From germline, CDR1 is DFQATT and CDR2 SNEGSKA (reference sequence). This CDR3 has 11 residues. CDR3 region: CSFPWDTEAFF. Written as DNA, the CDR3 is TGCAGCTTCCCGTGGGACACTGAAGCTTTCTTT.

The V and J genes are TRBV7-9 and TRBJ2-2, with no clear D. The V and J ends lost 8 bases and 2 bases respectively, with 15 bases between them. The length of the CDR3 is 15 residues. CDR1 and CDR2 from the germline V gene are SEHNR and FQNEAQ (reference sequence). The CDR3 reads CASRMSLKNTGELFF. CDR3 nucleotides: TGTGCCAGCCGTATGTCACTGAAAAACACCGGGGAGCTGTTTTTT.

The rearrangement links TRBV6-1 to TRBJ2-2; D might be TRBD2 (6 bases). V shed 5 bases and J shed 9 bases, with 13 bases lying between them. The CDR3 loop spans 13 amino acids. Germline V gene data show CDR1 as MNHNS and CDR2 as SASEGT. The CDR3 spells CASSLSGPRELFF. As DNA, the CDR3 is TGTGCCAGCAGTCTTAGCGGACCCCGGGAGCTGTTTTTT.

The rearrangement links TRBV29-1 to TRBJ2-5, with D maybe TRBD2 (6 bases). V was pared by 0 bases and J by 4 bases, with 15 bases between. Germline CDR1 reads SQVTM; CDR2 reads ANQGSEA. CDR3 length: 15 amino acids. Here the CDR3 DNA reads TGCAGCGTTGAAGAGGATAGCGGAGGAGGAGAGACCCAGTACTTC. Its protein product is CSVEEDSGGGETQYF.

As to this clone: Other DNA sequences of this sample code for an identical CDR3. The chain has TRBV4-3 and TRBJ2-7; 7 bases fit TRBD2. The V segment lost 0 bases and the J segment 0 bases; nucleotides outside the gene matches: 2. Germline CDR1 LGHNA, CDR2 YSLEER. The CDR3 contains 15 residues. CDR3 amino acids: CASSQDRDYSYEQYF. The CDR3, as DNA: TGCGCCAGCAGCCAAGATAGGGACTACTCCTACGAGCAGTACTTC.

The chain uses TRBV5-6 and TRBJ2-3, with a possible D match to TRBD1 (5 bases). The V gene lost 4 bases and the J gene lost 3 bases, with 15 bases spanning the gap. Per the germline V gene, CDR1 is SGHDT and CDR2 is YYEEEE. The CDR3 sequence is 15 residues long. The DNA for the CDR3 is TGTGCCAGCAGCCCGCCCTCGGCAGGGACAGATACGCAGTATTTT. The encoded protein is CASSPPSAGTDTQYF.

This sequence joins TRBV4-1 and TRBJ1-5, with TRBD1 matching 8 bases. Germline V gene lookup returns CDR1 MGHRA and CDR2 YSYEKL. V shed 6 bases and J 5 bases; nucleotides not matched to a gene: 9. CDR3 size: 15 residues. The CDR3 loop is CASSRTRGHDQPQHF. In DNA form, the CDR3 reads TGCGCCAGCAGTCGCACCAGGGGGCACGATCAGCCCCAGCATTTT.

Only one count was recorded for this clone. The chain combines TRBV30 with TRBJ2-7; D is tentatively TRBD1 or TRBD2 (5 bases each). Trimming cost V 5 bases and J 8 bases, with 19 bases left between them. CDR1 is GTSNPN, CDR2 SVGIG, per germline (reference sequence). The CDR3 is made up of 13 amino acids. In DNA, the CDR3 is TGTGCCTGGGGGGACGGGATCTCTACGCAGCAGTACTTC. Protein product: CAWGDGISTQQYF.